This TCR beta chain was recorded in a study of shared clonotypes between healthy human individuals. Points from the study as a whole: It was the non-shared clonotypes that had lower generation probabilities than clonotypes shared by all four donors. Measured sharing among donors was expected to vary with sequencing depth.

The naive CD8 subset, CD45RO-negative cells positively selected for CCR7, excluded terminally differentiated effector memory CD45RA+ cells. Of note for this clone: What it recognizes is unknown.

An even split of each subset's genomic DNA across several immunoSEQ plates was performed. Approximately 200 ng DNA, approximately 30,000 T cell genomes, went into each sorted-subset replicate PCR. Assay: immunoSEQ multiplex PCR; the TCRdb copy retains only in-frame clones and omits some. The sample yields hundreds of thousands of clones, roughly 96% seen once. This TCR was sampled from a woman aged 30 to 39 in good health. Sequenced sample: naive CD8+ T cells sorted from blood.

The DNA of the CDR3 is TGCGCCAGCAGCCAGACGGGAGGGCGTACCGGGGAGCTGTTTTTT. Translating it yields CASSQTGGRTGELFF. The V call is TRBV4-1, the J call TRBJ2-2, with TRBD2 matching 8 bases. V lost 3 bases, J lost 5 bases, and 5 bases stayed unmatched. Germline loops: CDR1 MGHRA, CDR2 YSYEKL. The CDR3 is 15 amino acids.